Listed here is a single T cell receptor beta chain. Its specificity is unknown. Data came from immunoSEQ multiplex PCR; TCRdb stores just in-frame clones and leaves some out. The repertoire holds tens of thousands of clones, with 85% to 95% as singletons. The sample originates from a study of graft-versus-host responses after intestinal transplantation. CDR3 length: 14 amino acids. The germline CDR1 and CDR2 sequences are MNHNS and SASEGT. V shed 7 bases and J shed 1 base, with 14 bases lying between them. The sample in question was unstimulated CD8+ T cells sorted from spleen or lymph node cells, obtained before transplant. This clonotype was obtained from a human donor who was the organ donor for an intestinal transplant. J is TRBJ2-7 and V is TRBV6-1; a possible D gene is TRBD1 (6 bases). Written as DNA, the CDR3 is TGTGCCAGCACGCACAGGGTTGGGTCCTACGAGCAGTACTTC. Protein product: CASTHRVGSYEQYF.